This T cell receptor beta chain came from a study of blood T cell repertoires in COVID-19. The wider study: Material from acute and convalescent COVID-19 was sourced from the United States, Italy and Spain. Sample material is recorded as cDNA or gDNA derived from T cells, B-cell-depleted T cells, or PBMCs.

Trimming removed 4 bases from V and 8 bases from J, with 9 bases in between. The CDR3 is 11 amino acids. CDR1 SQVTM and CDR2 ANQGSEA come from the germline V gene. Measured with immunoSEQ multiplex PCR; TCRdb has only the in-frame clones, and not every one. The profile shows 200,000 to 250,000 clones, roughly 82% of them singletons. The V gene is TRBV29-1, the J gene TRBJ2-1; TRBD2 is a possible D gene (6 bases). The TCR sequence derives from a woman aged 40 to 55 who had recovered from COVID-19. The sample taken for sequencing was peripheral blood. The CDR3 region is CSVASGDEQFF. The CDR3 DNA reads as TGCAGCGTTGCTTCGGGGGATGAGCAGTTCTTC.